Following are 30 T cell receptor beta chains from one sample sequenced in a study of blood T cell repertoires in COVID-19. Sequencing was performed with immunoSEQ multiplex PCR; in TCRdb, only in-frame clones are kept and a portion is missing. The sample carries some 450,000 clones, 70% to 90% recorded once. Sequences were obtained from peripheral blood. The receptors originated from a woman in her forties or fifties with COVID-19, enrolled during active disease.

The V gene is TRBV7-7, the J gene TRBJ2-3, with a weak D call TRBD1 (5 bases). CDR3 length: 14 amino acids. Trimming took 3 bases from V and 5 from J, leaving 12 bases between them. Per germline, CDR1 SSHAT and CDR2 FNYEAQ (reference sequence). DNA for the CDR3: TGTGCCAGCAGCTTGGGGCCGATTCAAGATACGCAGTATTTT. Protein sequence: CASSLGPIQDTQYF.

This clone came up once. The chain has TRBV30 and TRBJ2-3; 14 positions match TRBD2. The germline V gene encodes CDR1 GTSNPN and CDR2 SVGIG (reference sequence). The CDR3 extends over 15 amino acids. The J segment lost 5 bases and the V segment lost 4 bases, leaving 5 bases of the junction unmatched. The CDR3 DNA is TGTGCCTGGACGGGACTAGCGGGGGCAGGAGATACGCAGTATTTT. Its translation: CAWTGLAGAGDTQYF. Filled out from reference TRBV30 and TRBJ2-3, the complete variable domain reads SQTIHQWPATLVQPVGSPLSLECTVEGTSNPNLYWYRQAAGRGLQLLFYSVGIGQISSEVPQNLSASRPQDRQFILSSKKLLLSDSGFYLCAWTGLAGAGDTQYFGPGTRLTVL.

The rearrangement uses TRBV6-6 and TRBJ1-1, with TRBD1 as a possible D gene (5 bases). The CDR3 totals 15 residues. The ends were cut back, 6 bases at V and 0 bases at J, with 14 bases in the middle. Germline-derived CDR1 and CDR2 are MNHNY and SVGAGI (reference sequence). The CDR3 spells CASRRDGRMNTEAFF. DNA of the CDR3: TGTGCCAGCAGACGGGACGGGAGGATGAACACTGAAGCTTTCTTT.

This clone showed up just once. The chain links TRBV27 to TRBJ1-6; weak D call: TRBD1 (6 bases). From germline, CDR1 is MNHEY and CDR2 SMNVEV (reference sequence). The germline V and J ends were trimmed by 5 bases and 6 bases, with 14 bases remaining between them. This CDR3 is built from 15 residues. CDR3 amino acids: CASSINRAPNSPLHF. In DNA, the CDR3 is TGTGCCAGCAGTATCAACAGGGCCCCTAATTCACCCCTCCACTTT.

This chain uses TRBV7-3 with TRBJ1-1; TRBD1 might be the D (6 bases). Trimming took off 5 bases at V and 6 bases at J, with 13 bases between the two ends. From germline, CDR1 is SGHTA and CDR2 FQGTGA. This CDR3 contains 13 residues. CDR3 sequence (DNA): TGTGCCAGCAGCGCCGCGGGGGGCGCTGAAGCTTTCTTT. Translation gives CASSAAGGAEAFF.

The chain links TRBV4-2 to TRBJ1-4; unclear D gene. Per germline, CDR1 LGHNA and CDR2 YNFKEQ. The CDR3 is 15 amino acids. V gave up 6 bases and J gave up 7 bases, with 18 bases separating them. The CDR3 protein is CASRSRRAEGEKLFF. The CDR3 nucleotides are TGTGCCAGCAGGTCACGGAGGGCAGAGGGTGAAAAACTGTTTTTT.

The gene calls are TRBV5-4 and TRBJ2-1, with 12 bases that match TRBD1. Germline V CDR1 and CDR2: SGHNT, YYREEE (reference sequence). The CDR3 runs 15 residues. V shed 4 bases, J shed 6 bases, and the junction held 5 bases outside the gene matches. The CDR3 loop reads CASSPGQGALNEQFF. The DNA for the CDR3 is TGTGCCAGCAGCCCGGGACAGGGGGCCCTCAATGAGCAGTTCTTC.

The V and J genes are TRBV27 and TRBJ2-7; D possibly corresponds to TRBD1 (6 bases). V was cut by 7 bases and J by 1 base, with 23 bases left in between. Germline CDR1 and CDR2: MNHEY and SMNVEV (reference sequence). CDR3 length: 17 amino acids. The CDR3 spells CASTLRGSLAFSYEQYF. The CDR3 DNA reads TGTGCCAGCACCCTAAGGGGGTCTTTAGCCTTTTCCTACGAGCAGTACTTC.

This chain's CDR3 is CASRARDSLSYEQYF. Here the CDR3 DNA reads TGTGCCAGCAGAGCCCGGGACTCCCTCTCCTACGAGCAGTACTTC. The rearrangement links TRBV19 to TRBJ2-7, with D maybe TRBD2 (6 bases). This CDR3 is built from 15 residues. V was shortened by 9 bases and J by 0 bases, with 18 bases between the two germline ends. Germline CDR1 LNHDA, CDR2 SQIVND (reference sequence).

The chain couples TRBV9 to TRBJ2-3, with 7 bases identical to TRBD1. The CDR3 runs 13 residues. Trimming took 7 bases from V and 4 from J; bases not matched to a gene: 6. CDR1 SGDLS and CDR2 YYNGEE come from the germline V gene. CDR3 sequence: CASDRAGADTQYF. CDR3 DNA: TGTGCCAGCGACAGGGCAGGTGCAGATACGCAGTATTTT.

The chain employs TRBV19 and TRBJ2-1; perhaps TRBD1 as D (5 bases). This CDR3 region has 15 residues. Germline V lookup: CDR1 LNHDA, CDR2 SQIVND (reference sequence). Trimming took 3 bases from V and 6 from J, leaving 15 bases between them. This CDR3 is CASSIGRTQGNEQFF. CDR3 sequence (DNA): TGTGCCAGTAGTATTGGTCGGACCCAGGGCAATGAGCAGTTCTTC. The full variable domain, its missing parts supplied by reference TRBV19 and TRBJ2-1, is DGGITQSPKYLFRKEGQNVTLSCEQNLNHDAMYWYRQDPGQGLRLIYYSQIVNDFQKGDIAEGYSVSREKKESFPLTVTSAQKNPTAFYLCASSIGRTQGNEQFFGPGTRLTVL.

V usage is TRBV18 and J usage is TRBJ1-2, with D perhaps TRBD1 (5 bases). The CDR3 is made up of 13 amino acids. Trimming removed 3 bases from V and 6 bases from J, with 11 bases in between. Looked up from germline, CDR1 is KGHSH and CDR2 is LQKENI. The CDR3 coding sequence is TGTGCCAGCTCACCTCCAGGGTCTCATGGCTACACCTTC. This gives the protein CASSPPGSHGYTF. The whole variable domain, filled in from reference TRBV18 and TRBJ1-2, reads NAGVMQNPRHLVRRRGQEARLRCSPMKGHSHVYWYRQLPEEGLKFMVYLQKENIIDESGMPKERFSAEFPKEGPSILRIQQVVRGDSAAYFCASSPPGSHGYTFGSGTRLTVV.

The V and J genes are TRBV3-1 (or the pseudogene TRBV3-2) and TRBJ1-4; possible D gene TRBD1, 6 bases. The CDR3 totals 14 residues. The germline V and J ends were trimmed by 5 bases and 8 bases, with 15 bases remaining between them. Germline V lookup: CDR1 LGHDT, CDR2 YNNKEL (reference sequence). In DNA, the CDR3 is TGTGCCAGCAGCATGAAAGGGGGATGGGAAAAACTGTTTTTT. Its protein product is CASSMKGGWEKLFF.

The chain has TRBV7-9 and TRBJ1-1; tentatively, D is TRBD1 (6 bases). This CDR3 spans 12 amino acids. V dropped 5 bases and J dropped 14 bases, with 18 bases sitting between them. Germline V gene sequence: CDR1 SEHNR, CDR2 FQNEAQ (reference sequence). CDR3 sequence (DNA): TGTGCCAGCAGCCCCGGGTCAGGGGAGAAGTTCTTT. Amino acid sequence: CASSPGSGEKFF.

The chain has TRBV4-1 and TRBJ2-7; D perhaps matches TRBD2 (5 bases). Germline CDR1 is MGHRA and CDR2 is YSYEKL. Trimming pared 1 base from V and 3 bases from J, leaving 10 bases between. This CDR3 comprises 14 residues. The CDR3 DNA reads TGCGCCAGCAGCCAAGTTTCGGGAAACTACGAGCAGTACTTC. This encodes CASSQVSGNYEQYF.

This chain connects TRBV10-2 to TRBJ2-7; the match to TRBD2 covers 7 bases. Germline V gives CDR1 WSHSY, CDR2 SAAADI. The CDR3 has 15 residues. V lost 3 bases, J lost 2 bases, and 7 bases stayed unmatched. CDR3 protein: CASSEGRGIPYEQYF. CDR3 nucleotide sequence: TGCGCCAGCAGTGAAGGGCGGGGGATCCCCTACGAGCAGTACTTC.

This chain joins TRBV2 and TRBJ2-7; D is perhaps TRBD2 (5 bases). Germline-derived CDR1 and CDR2 are SNHLY and FYNNEI. Trimming shortened V by 5 bases and J by 3 bases, and 17 bases separated the two germline ends. The CDR3 runs to 15 residues. The CDR3 loop reads CASSLDNGKHYEQYF. The CDR3 DNA reads as TGTGCCAGCAGTCTAGACAACGGGAAACACTACGAGCAGTACTTC. The full variable domain, with the rest looked up from reference TRBV2 and TRBJ2-7, is EPEVTQTPSHQVTQMGQEVILRCVPISNHLYFYWYRQILGQKVEFLVSFYNNEISEKSEIFDDQFSVERPDGSNFTLKIRSTKLEDSAMYFCASSLDNGKHYEQYFGPGTRLTVT.

The chain has TRBV9 and TRBJ2-2; TRBD1 matches at 9 bases. CDR1 SGDLS and CDR2 YYNGEE come from the germline V gene. J lost 4 bases, V lost 0 bases, and 7 bases had no gene match. This CDR3 spans 17 amino acids. CDR3 in amino acids: CASSVDGTGLSTGELFF. The CDR3 coding sequence is TGTGCCAGCAGCGTAGACGGGACAGGGTTGTCCACCGGGGAGCTGTTTTTT. The full variable domain, in which reference TRBV9 and TRBJ2-2 provide the parts outside the CDR3, is DSGVTQTPKHLITATGQRVTLRCSPRSGDLSVYWYQQSLDQGLQFLIQYYNGEERAKGNILERFSAQQFPDLHSELNLSSLELGDSALYFCASSVDGTGLSTGELFFGEGSRLTVL.

This chain connects TRBV21-1 to TRBJ1-5; the table's D call of TRBD1 was not tested on the DNA. TRBV21-1 is assigned pseudogene status. This CDR3 spans 12 amino acids. The CDR3 nucleotides read TGTGCCAGCAGCCCCCCAGATCAGCCCCAGCATTTT. This translates into CASSPPDQPQHF.

The V call is TRBV12-5, the J call TRBJ2-3; D is undetermined. Germline CDR1 reads LGHNT; CDR2 reads FRNRAP. This CDR3 contains 12 residues. V shed 3 bases and J shed 3 bases, with 4 bases lying between them. In DNA form, the CDR3 reads TGTGCTAGTGGTTTCACAACAGATACGCAGTATTTT. It is translated as CASGFTTDTQYF.

This CDR3 is CASSQEGVRNTEAFF. CDR3 DNA sequence: TGCGCCAGCAGCCAAGAGGGCGTTAGGAACACTGAAGCTTTCTTT. V is TRBV4-1 and J is TRBJ1-1; D gene ambiguous. CDR1 MGHRA and CDR2 YSYEKL come from the germline V gene. The CDR3 has 15 residues. Trimming took 0 bases from V and 1 from J, leaving 9 bases between them.

The gene calls are TRBV5-5 and TRBJ1-4; 7 bases are shared with TRBD1. The CDR3 totals 13 residues. With V trimmed by 4 bases and J by 7 bases, 4 bases remained unmatched. The germline gives CDR1 SGHKS, CDR2 YYEKEE (reference sequence). The CDR3 loop is CASSHRGGEKLFF. Written as DNA, the CDR3 is TGTGCCAGCAGCCACAGGGGTGGTGAAAAACTGTTTTTT.

The J gene is TRBJ2-7, the V gene TRBV6-6; 11 bases line up with TRBD1. The CDR3 spans 17 residues. The germline CDR1 and CDR2 sequences are MNHNY and SVGAGI (reference sequence). Unmatched junction bases numbered 15, after V lost 5 bases and J lost 6 bases. CDR3 in amino acids: CASSPPGGTGGVSEQYF. Written as DNA, the CDR3 is TGTGCCAGCAGTCCCCCCGGGGGGACAGGGGGAGTAAGCGAGCAGTACTTC.

J is TRBJ2-5 and V is TRBV27; 7 nucleotides align to TRBD1. CDR3 length: 16 residues. V dropped 3 bases and J dropped 1; count of bases not matched to a gene: 8. Germline lookup yields CDR1 MNHEY and CDR2 SMNVEV (reference sequence). The CDR3 sequence is CASSFALGTVQETQYF. The CDR3 DNA reads as TGTGCCAGCAGTTTCGCCCTAGGGACAGTCCAAGAGACCCAGTACTTC.

This clone came up once. The CDR3 reads CASRTSGEAFF. Written as DNA, the CDR3 is TGTGCCAGCAGGACTAGTGGTGAAGCTTTCTTT. The chain employs TRBV12-3 or TRBV12-4 and TRBJ1-1; D uncertain. Between the trimmed V and J ends, which lost 6 bases and 7 bases, there was a span of 9 bases. This CDR3 comprises 11 residues.

The sample holds a few counts of this clone. CDR3 region: CSVALGGNTEAFF. CDR3 sequence (DNA): TGCAGCGTCGCCCTCGGGGGGAACACTGAAGCTTTCTTT. V usage is TRBV29-1 and J usage is TRBJ1-1; D may be TRBD1 (5 bases). CDR3 length: 13 residues. Per the germline V gene, CDR1 is SQVTM and CDR2 is ANQGSEA. V lost 6 bases, J lost 1 base, and 12 bases lay in between.

The chain is built from TRBV4-1 and TRBJ1-1, with unresolved D. V was clipped by 1 base and J by 1 base, with 7 bases between them. This CDR3 contains 14 residues. CDR1 is MGHRA, CDR2 YSYEKL, per germline. CDR3 residues: CASSQGVANTEAFF. CDR3 coding DNA: TGCGCCAGCAGCCAAGGGGTAGCGAACACTGAAGCTTTCTTT.

The chain carries TRBV6-4 and TRBJ2-3, with TRBD2 matching 10 bases. This CDR3 has 15 residues. CDR1 is MRHNA, CDR2 SNTAGT, per germline. Germline trimming cut 7 bases from V and 2 bases from J; bases unmatched to any gene: 6. The CDR3 bases are TGTGCCAGCATCAGCGGGGGGGAAAACACAGATACGCAGTATTTT. Translated: CASISGGENTDTQYF.

The genes are TRBV19 and TRBJ2-7; the match to TRBD1 covers 12 bases. The V gene's germline CDR1 is LNHDA and CDR2 SQIVND (reference sequence). The CDR3 length is 15 residues. V gave up 3 bases and J gave up 7 bases; unmatched junction bases: 7. The CDR3 bases are TGTGCCAGTAGTATCCCCCGGGACAGGGGGCTTGAGCAGTACTTC. Translated, it gives CASSIPRDRGLEQYF. Full variable domain (rest looked up from reference TRBV19 and TRBJ2-7): DGGITQSPKYLFRKEGQNVTLSCEQNLNHDAMYWYRQDPGQGLRLIYYSQIVNDFQKGDIAEGYSVSREKKESFPLTVTSAQKNPTAFYLCASSIPRDRGLEQYFGPGTRLTVT.

The chain links TRBV5-1 to TRBJ2-5; the match to TRBD2 covers 7 bases. Germline-derived CDR1 and CDR2 are SGHRS and YFSETQ. The trim removed 0 bases at V and 6 bases at J, leaving 5 bases unmatched. The CDR3 loop spans 14 amino acids. DNA of the CDR3: TGCGCCAGCAGCTTGGGACTAGCCTTCCAGACCCAGTACTTC. Amino acids: CASSLGLAFQTQYF.